This T cell receptor beta chain was retrieved from a study of metastatic and nonmetastatic thyroid tumors (dated by TCRdb to 2018 to 2021). General notes on the study: The researchers compared repertoires between peripheral blood samples and tumor or nodule tissue samples from patients with malignant or benign thyroid disease.

Beyond this particular receptor, the publication reports: In both blood and tumor samples, TCR beta diversity was reported to be significantly higher in malignant tumors than in benign nodules.

Library construction relied on PCR. The data were produced on an Illumina HiSeq 4000. High-throughput sequencing was used to profile the TCR beta-chain CDR3 region of every patient. In the paper's pipeline: Drawing on CDR3 differences between clinicopathological groups, the researchers built a classifier meant to tell apart patients with distant-metastatic papillary thyroid cancer. To measure repertoire diversity the researchers used the Shannon index, while the Morisita-Horn index served to gauge how similar the tumor and blood repertoires were. TCRdb cleaned the public reads at Q25 with fastp, built clones with MiXCR and kept in-frame beta chains. For this entry, the V and J calls and clone size follow TCRdb and not the study's own pipeline. The sample table lists roughly 10,000 clones, 25% to 35% of them with a count of one. The ten largest account for about 15% of the sample. Before undergoing thyroid surgery, none of the patients had been given any kind of treatment. Using T-cell receptor beta sequencing, the study looked back at clinical samples from patients collected from about 2011 to 2018.

The table lists this clone with a few counts. The target of this receptor is not known. No much larger clonotype is one base removed from it; base qualities were not supplied. The germline V gene provides CDR1 MNHNS and CDR2 SASEGT. Spanning cysteine to phenylalanine, the CDR3 consists of 14 amino acids. Solely the CDR3 DNA is kept, with 42 bases framed from the first base. The V and J ends are trimmed by 0 bases and 6 bases, leaving 9 bases between them. The chain is made from TRBV6-1 and TRBJ1-5; the D gene assignment is ambiguous. Specimen: tumor tissue. The TCR sequence derives from a female donor with papillary thyroid cancer or a benign thyroid nodule (not recorded which). Some clones in this sample may be carry-over from other donors' samples. CDR3 protein: CASSEASGLQPQHF. The DNA sequence follows: TGTGCCAGCAGTGAAGCTTCGGGCCTTCAGCCCCAGCATTTT.